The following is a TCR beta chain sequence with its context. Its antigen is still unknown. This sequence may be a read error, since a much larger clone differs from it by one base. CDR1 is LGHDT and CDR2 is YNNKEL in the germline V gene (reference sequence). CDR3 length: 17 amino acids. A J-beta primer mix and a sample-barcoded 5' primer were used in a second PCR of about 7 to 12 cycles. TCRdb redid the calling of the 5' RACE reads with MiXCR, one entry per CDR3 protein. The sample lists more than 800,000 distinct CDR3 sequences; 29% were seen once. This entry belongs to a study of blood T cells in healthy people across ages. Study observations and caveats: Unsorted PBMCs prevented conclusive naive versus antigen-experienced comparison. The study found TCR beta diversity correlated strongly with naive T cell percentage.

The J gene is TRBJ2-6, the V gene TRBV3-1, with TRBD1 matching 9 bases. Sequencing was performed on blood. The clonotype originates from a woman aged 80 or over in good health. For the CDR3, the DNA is TGTGCCAGCAGCCAAGGGGACAGGGCCGCTGGGGCCAACGTCCGGACTTTC. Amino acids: CASSQGDRAAGANVRTF.